The 12 T cell receptor beta chains in this list originate from one sample, sequenced in a study of post-analysis software for immune sequencing data. Study results and limitations: Five or six TRBV segments were significantly more frequent in patients than in controls. TRBV5-6, TRBV5-1 and TRBV20-1 were among these segments.

Antigens of these TCRs are unknown. Unique-molecular-identifier-tagged TCR beta cDNA libraries were used. TCRdb itself ran the PCR reads through MiXCR, one entry per CDR3 protein. The sample lists 170,000 or so distinct CDR3 sequences, over 25% occurring once. Sequencing input: blood. These receptors came from a girl aged 5-17 years with multiple sclerosis.

Concerning this clonotype itself: This may come from a read error, since a much larger clone is one base off. The rearrangement uses TRBV7-8 and TRBJ2-1, with D perhaps matching TRBD1 (6 bases). Germline lookup yields CDR1 SGHVS and CDR2 FQNEAQ. V lost 4 bases to trimming and J lost 11 bases, with 21 bases between them. This CDR3 comprises 15 residues. The CDR3 loop is CASSSTGWVVGKQFF. Here the CDR3 DNA reads TGTGCCAGCAGCTCCACAGGGTGGGTTGTGGGGAAGCAGTTCTTC. The full variable domain, in which reference TRBV7-8 and TRBJ2-1 provide the parts outside the CDR3, is GAGVSQSPRYKVAKRGQDVALRCDPISGHVSLFWYQQALGQGPEFLTYFQNEAQLDKSGLPSDRFFAERPEGSVSTLKIQRTQQEDSAVYLCASSSTGWVVGKQFFGPGTRLTVL.

The table lists this clonotype with many counts. V usage is TRBV3-1 and J usage is TRBJ2-5, with a possible D match to TRBD2 (5 bases). V was shortened by 1 base and J by 5 bases, with 5 bases between the two germline ends. In germline, CDR1 is LGHDT, CDR2 YNNKEL (reference sequence). The CDR3 consists of 12 residues. CDR3: CASSQGGETQYF. DNA of the CDR3: TGTGCCAGCAGCCAAGGAGGGGAGACCCAGTACTTC.

The chain employs TRBV5-1 and TRBJ2-2; no clear D gene. This CDR3 spans 11 amino acids. Trimming cost V 5 bases and J 6 bases, with 5 bases left between them. Germline V gene lookup returns CDR1 SGHRS and CDR2 YFSETQ. The CDR3 nucleotides read TGCGCCAGCAGGTCGGCCGGGGAGCTGTTTTTT. Residues: CASRSAGELFF. Variable domain in full (rest from reference TRBV5-1 and TRBJ2-2): KAGVTQTPRYLIKTRGQQVTLSCSPISGHRSVSWYQQTPGQGLQFLFEYFSETQRNKGNFPGRFSGRQFSNSRSEMNVSTLELGDSALYLCASRSAGELFFGEGSRLTVL.

CDR3 sequence reads: CASLGEIGELFF. DNA for the CDR3: TGTGCCAGCCTAGGGGAGATCGGGGAGCTGTTTTTT. The chain employs TRBV3-1 and TRBJ2-2; D assignment may be TRBD1 or TRBD2 (5 bases each). V lost 8 bases, J lost 7 bases, and 11 bases lay in between. In germline, CDR1 is LGHDT, CDR2 YNNKEL (reference sequence). The CDR3 is 12 residues long.

The rearrangement links TRBV9 to TRBJ2-7, with D hard to call. V was pared by 4 bases and J by 5 bases, with 16 bases between. CDR1 and CDR2 (germline): SGDLS, YYNGEE. This CDR3 is built from 14 residues. The CDR3 loop reads CASSPSGRRHEQYF. CDR3 nucleotide sequence: TGTGCCAGCAGCCCCTCCGGAAGGCGCCACGAGCAGTACTTC.

Concerning this clonotype: A read error may produce the germline difference seen at one junction end. The chain employs TRBV7-2 and TRBJ2-1, with a tentative D call TRBD2 (6 bases). The CDR3 contains 15 residues. From germline, CDR1 is SGHTA and CDR2 FQGNSA. The CDR3: CASSLGTTSYNGQFF. CDR3 in DNA: TGTGCCAGCAGCTTAGGGACTACGTCCTACAATGGGCAGTTCTTC.

This clonotype has ten or more counts. This chain connects TRBV29-1 to TRBJ2-1, with unresolved D. The V end lost 6 bases, the J end lost 2 bases, and 14 bases lay between the germline ends. This CDR3 has 14 residues. Germline V lookup: CDR1 SQVTM, CDR2 ANQGSEA. CDR3 amino acids: CSVARGGPYNEQFF. Here the CDR3 DNA reads TGCAGCGTGGCCCGTGGCGGCCCCTACAATGAGCAGTTCTTC.

A note on this clonotype: A much larger clone differs from this one at a single base, so this may be a read error. J is TRBJ1-2 and V is TRBV4-1, with D possibly being TRBD1 (5 bases). Germline V gene data show CDR1 as MGHRA and CDR2 as YSYEKL. CDR3 length: 14 residues. The CDR3 DNA reads as TGCGCCAGCAGCCAAGTGGAGGGGAGTAATGGCCACACCTTC. Amino acid sequence: CASSQVEGSNGHTF.

This clonotype was counted ten times or more. The chain is built from TRBV5-1 and TRBJ2-5, with 14 bases aligning to TRBD2. Unmatched junction bases numbered 13, after V lost 4 bases and J lost 2 bases. Per the germline V gene, CDR1 is SGHRS and CDR2 is YFSETQ. This CDR3 has 19 residues. CDR3 bases: TGCGCCAGCAGCACCCCTGTGGGACTAGCGGGAGAGAAACAAGAGACCCAGTACTTC. This gives the protein CASSTPVGLAGEKQETQYF.

This clonotype was seen a handful of times. V is TRBV6-6 and J is TRBJ2-1; weak D call: TRBD2 (6 bases). Per the germline V gene, CDR1 is MNHNY and CDR2 is SVGAGI (reference sequence). Trimming removed 6 bases from V and 6 bases from J, with 24 bases in between. The CDR3 consists of 17 residues. The CDR3 protein is CASSHVRETRVVNEQFF. CDR3 DNA sequence: TGTGCCAGCAGCCACGTTCGTGAGACTAGAGTGGTCAATGAGCAGTTCTTC.

This chain uses TRBV11-2 with TRBJ2-1, with D possibly matching TRBD2 (5 bases). The CDR3 has 16 amino acids. The V gene's germline CDR1 is SGHAT and CDR2 FQNNGV. CDR3 sequence reads: CVSSRVASGRYNEQFF. The DNA of the CDR3 is TGTGTCAGTAGCCGGGTGGCGAGCGGCCGATACAATGAGCAGTTCTTC.

This clonotype was detected ten times or more. The V gene is TRBV10-3, the J gene TRBJ2-3, with 7 bases aligning to TRBD1. The CDR3 totals 15 residues. The germline CDR1 and CDR2 sequences are ENHRY and SYGVKD. The V and J ends lost 3 bases and 4 bases, in that order; junction bases with no gene match: 7. CDR3 loop: CAISEIQGKADTQYF. Written as DNA, the CDR3 is TGTGCCATCAGTGAAATACAGGGGAAAGCAGATACGCAGTATTTT.